A selection of T cell receptor delta chains follows, all from one sample in a study of delta chains in infants with herpesvirus infections. TCRdb re-called clones from the RT-PCR reads via CATT. The table records about 2,600 delta-chain clones, 35% to 45% of them present only once. The sample in question was peripheral blood, obtained at time point 4 of longitudinal follow-up. Receptor source: a human donor who was a Ugandan infant, either HIV-exposed or HIV-unexposed (not recorded which). Both conserved end residues are part of each CDR3. A D gene is named only where the DNA matches it firmly. Clone size is stated in some rows and not others, as once, few, many or a class when expanded.

CDR3nt: TGTGCTCTTGGGGAACCCCCCATTCCACTCTACTGGGGGATACTATCCGATAAACTCATCTTT; CDR3aa: CALGEPPIPLYWGILSDKLIF; d_gene: TRDD3; j_gene: TRDJ1; abundance: few; v_gene: TRDV1
CDR3nt: TGTGCCTGTGACTCCGTGTCTAGGGGGGATTCCGGAAGCTCCTGGGACACCCGACAGATGTTTTTC; CDR3aa: CACDSVSRGDSGSSWDTRQMFF; d_gene: TRDD3; j_gene: TRDJ3; abundance: .; v_gene: TRDV2
CDR3nt: TGTGCTCTTGGGGGCCGCGGGTTGCAACTCATCTTT; CDR3aa: CALGGRGLQLIF; d_gene: .; j_gene: TRDJ1; abundance: large; v_gene: TRDV1
CDR3nt: TGTGCCTGTGACCCGGTGGGGGCTTACACCGATAAACTCATCTTT; CDR3aa: CACDPVGAYTDKLIF; d_gene: .; j_gene: TRDJ1; abundance: few; v_gene: TRDV2
CDR3nt: TGTGCCTGTGACACCCTGGGGGATACATCGTGGGACACCCGACAGATGTTTTTC; CDR3aa: CACDTLGDTSWDTRQMFF; d_gene: TRDD3; j_gene: TRDJ3; abundance: few; v_gene: TRDV2
CDR3nt: TGTGCCTGTGACACCGCGGGGCCTTCTAGCTCCTGGGACACCCGACAGATGTTTTTC; CDR3aa: CACDTAGPSSSWDTRQMFF; d_gene: .; j_gene: TRDJ3; abundance: .; v_gene: TRDV2
CDR3nt: TGTGCCTGTGACACCTGGGACACCCGACAGATGTTTTTC; CDR3aa: CACDTWDTRQMFF; d_gene: .; j_gene: TRDJ3; abundance: medium-sized; v_gene: TRDV2
CDR3nt: TGTGCCTGTGACACCCTCTTTAGCGGCAAGGGGGACAGGAGTGACACCGATAAACTCATCTTT; CDR3aa: CACDTLFSGKGDRSDTDKLIF; d_gene: .; j_gene: TRDJ1; abundance: .; v_gene: TRDV2
CDR3nt: TGTGCTCTTGGGGCCCTTTTCCGATCCCCCTTCTACTGGGGGATAAGGCCGATATACACCGATAAACTCATCTTT; CDR3aa: CALGALFRSPFYWGIRPIYTDKLIF; d_gene: TRDD3; j_gene: TRDJ1; abundance: few; v_gene: TRDV1
CDR3nt: TGTGCTCTTGGGGAACTAGAGTGCAGACTCAACCACACCGATAAACTCATCTTT; CDR3aa: CALGELECRLNHTDKLIF; d_gene: .; j_gene: TRDJ1; abundance: medium-sized; v_gene: TRDV1
CDR3nt: TGTGCCTGTGACACCGTACTGGGGGATACGTCCTGGGACACCCGACAGATGTTTTTC; CDR3aa: CACDTVLGDTSWDTRQMFF; d_gene: TRDD3; j_gene: TRDJ3; abundance: .; v_gene: TRDV2
CDR3nt: TGTGCCTGTGACTCCCTCCTTACTGGGGGATACAGGACCGATAAACTCATCTTT; CDR3aa: CACDSLLTGGYRTDKLIF; d_gene: TRDD3; j_gene: TRDJ1; abundance: .; v_gene: TRDV2
CDR3nt: TGTGCTCTTGGGGAACGTTCCTTCCTAAAGCTAGACTGGGCCAAATACACCGATAAACTCATCTTT; CDR3aa: CALGERSFLKLDWAKYTDKLIF; d_gene: TRDD2; j_gene: TRDJ1; abundance: large; v_gene: TRDV1
CDR3nt: TGTGCCTGTGACCCCGTTACCTACGCCGTGGGGGATATGTACACCGATAAACTCATCTTT; CDR3aa: CACDPVTYAVGDMYTDKLIF; d_gene: TRDD3; j_gene: TRDJ1; abundance: .; v_gene: TRDV2
CDR3nt: TGTGCTCTTGGGGAACTCCGTCGGTGGCCTTCCTTCGAGTTCGGGGATTACAGGGCCACCGATAAACTCATCTTT; CDR3aa: CALGELRRWPSFEFGDYRATDKLIF; d_gene: .; j_gene: TRDJ1; abundance: few; v_gene: TRDV1
CDR3nt: TGTGCCTGTGACACACTGGGGTCGAACACCGATAAACTCATCTTT; CDR3aa: CACDTLGSNTDKLIF; d_gene: TRDD3; j_gene: TRDJ1; abundance: .; v_gene: TRDV2
CDR3nt: TGTGCTCTTGGGGAAGCCCCCCCCCCCGCTGATAAACTCATCTTT; CDR3aa: CALGEAPPPADKLIF; d_gene: .; j_gene: TRDJ1; abundance: .; v_gene: TRDV1
CDR3nt: TGTGCTTATCGGGGCCTTCCGACGCGAACTGGGGGATACGCGCGTCGTAAATACACCGATAAACTCATCTTT; CDR3aa: CAYRGLPTRTGGYARRKYTDKLIF; d_gene: TRDD3; j_gene: TRDJ1; abundance: medium-sized; v_gene: TRAV38-2/DV8
CDR3nt: TGTGCCTGTGACATAATAAGCCCGACCGATAAACTCATCTTT; CDR3aa: CACDIISPTDKLIF; d_gene: .; j_gene: TRDJ1; abundance: large; v_gene: TRDV2
CDR3nt: TGTGCCTGTGACACGCTCCTACTGGGGGATCCCGTAGGGGTCACCGATAAACTCATCTTT; CDR3aa: CACDTLLLGDPVGVTDKLIF; d_gene: TRDD3; j_gene: TRDJ1; abundance: .; v_gene: TRDV2
CDR3nt: TGTGCTCTTGGGGCCCCCCCCCCCTTCCTACGTGTTACTGTGCACGATAAACTCATCTTT; CDR3aa: CALGAPPPFLRVTVHDKLIF; d_gene: TRDD2; j_gene: TRDJ1; abundance: .; v_gene: TRDV1
CDR3nt: TGTGCTGTGTATGGGCGTCTCGGGGGGAAGGGGACCGATAAACTCATCTTT; CDR3aa: CAVYGRLGGKGTDKLIF; d_gene: .; j_gene: TRDJ1; abundance: few; v_gene: TRAV23/DV6
CDR3nt: TGTGCAGCAATAGGCTACTACTGGGGGATACGAATATCCGATATACTCATCTTT; CDR3aa: CAAIGYYWGIRISDILIF; d_gene: TRDD3; j_gene: TRDJ1; abundance: .; v_gene: TRAV29/DV5
CDR3nt: TGTGCAGCAAGCGTTAAATCATTGTTCCTAAATAACCTACCGGGGGTCGGGTACACCGATAAACTCATCTTT; CDR3aa: CAASVKSLFLNNLPGVGYTDKLIF; d_gene: .; j_gene: TRDJ1; abundance: .; v_gene: TRAV29/DV5
CDR3nt: TGTGCCTGTGACAATACTGGGGGATACGCTCAGTCCTGGGACACCCGACAGATGTTTTTC; CDR3aa: CACDNTGGYAQSWDTRQMFF; d_gene: TRDD3; j_gene: TRDJ3; abundance: .; v_gene: TRDV2
CDR3nt: TGTGCTCTTGGGGAACTCTTTTTTGCAAGCGGGATACGTGGAAGTAAACTCATCTTT; CDR3aa: CALGELFFASGIRGSKLIF; d_gene: TRDD3; j_gene: TRDJ1; abundance: .; v_gene: TRDV1
CDR3nt: TGTGCCTGTGACACCCTCCTGAGGGATACGGACACTTTAAAACTCATCTTT; CDR3aa: CACDTLLRDTDTLKLIF; d_gene: TRDD3; j_gene: TRDJ1; abundance: few; v_gene: TRDV2
CDR3nt: TGTGCTCTTGGGGAACTTATTTACGCTCCTTGGCCCGGGGGATACGGGACCGATAAACTCATCTTT; CDR3aa: CALGELIYAPWPGGYGTDKLIF; d_gene: TRDD3; j_gene: TRDJ1; abundance: .; v_gene: TRDV1
CDR3nt: TGTGCCTGTGACACCGTTGGGGGATACGCCTTGACAGCACAACTCTTCTTT; CDR3aa: CACDTVGGYALTAQLFF; d_gene: TRDD3; j_gene: TRDJ2; abundance: few; v_gene: TRDV2
CDR3nt: TGTGCCTGTGACACCGTTGTGGGGGATACCCCCTGGGACACCCGACAGATGTTTTTC; CDR3aa: CACDTVVGDTPWDTRQMFF; d_gene: TRDD3; j_gene: TRDJ3; abundance: .; v_gene: TRDV2
CDR3nt: TGTGCTCTTGGGGAGCTACGGAGACGCTGGGGGATACATGGCCCCTACACCGATAAACTCATCTTT; CDR3aa: CALGELRRRWGIHGPYTDKLIF; d_gene: TRDD3; j_gene: TRDJ1; abundance: .; v_gene: TRDV1